These 7 T cell receptor beta chains came from one sample sequenced in a study of blood T cell repertoires in COVID-19. Repertoires were generated with immunoSEQ multiplex PCR, while TCRdb's copy carries only in-frame clones and drops some. The sample includes roughly 80,000 clones, approximately 79% seen only once; the top ten take about a sixth. The material sequenced was peripheral blood. The receptors were gathered from a man aged 65 to 85 with active or convalescent COVID-19.

The genes are TRBV10-3 and TRBJ2-1, with TRBD2 matching over 10 bases. The V gene's germline CDR1 is ENHRY and CDR2 SYGVKD. The length of the CDR3 is 15 residues. J lost 9 bases, V lost 6 bases, and 11 bases had no gene match. CDR3 protein: CAIRDSGGAAGEQFF. For the CDR3, the DNA is TGTGCCATCAGGGACAGCGGGGGGGCGGCGGGTGAGCAGTTCTTC.

The chain uses TRBV5-1 and TRBJ1-2, with 8 nucleotides matching TRBD1. CDR1 is SGHRS, CDR2 YFSETQ, per germline. The ends lost 0 bases at V and 8 bases at J; junction bases unmatched: 6. The CDR3 totals 14 residues. CDR3 sequence: CASSLAVQGDGYTF. The CDR3 DNA reads TGCGCCAGCAGCTTGGCCGTACAGGGGGACGGCTACACCTTC.

With regard to this clone: Other DNA sequences from this sample encode an identical CDR3 as well. The J gene is TRBJ1-5, the V gene TRBV4-1; 8 bases are a match to TRBD1. The CDR3 covers 15 residues. The germline gives CDR1 MGHRA, CDR2 YSYEKL. V gave up 0 bases and J gave up 5 bases; unmatched junction bases: 3. The CDR3 spells CASSQEVTGDQPQHF. Written as DNA, the CDR3 is TGCGCCAGCAGCCAAGAAGTGACAGGGGATCAGCCCCAGCATTTT.

The V call is TRBV18, the J call TRBJ1-1; tentatively, D is TRBD1 (6 bases). CDR1 and CDR2 from the germline V gene are KGHSH and LQKENI. This CDR3 region has 13 residues. Trimming took 4 bases from V and 6 from J, leaving 12 bases between them. Here the CDR3 reads CASSRYRDPEAFF. In DNA, the CDR3 is TGTGCCAGCTCACGATACAGGGACCCTGAAGCTTTCTTT. The whole variable domain, filled in from reference TRBV18 and TRBJ1-1, reads NAGVMQNPRHLVRRRGQEARLRCSPMKGHSHVYWYRQLPEEGLKFMVYLQKENIIDESGMPKERFSAEFPKEGPSILRIQQVVRGDSAAYFCASSRYRDPEAFFGQGTRLTVV.

The chain recombines TRBV7-9 with TRBJ2-6; 8 bases are shared with TRBD1. The CDR3 extends over 15 amino acids. Germline trimming cut 5 bases from V and 2 bases from J; bases unmatched to any gene: 2. CDR1 is SEHNR and CDR2 is FQNEAQ in the germline V gene (reference sequence). The CDR3 protein is CASSVTGAGANVLTF. The CDR3 coding sequence is TGTGCCAGCAGCGTGACAGGGGCTGGGGCCAACGTCCTGACTTTC.

The chain uses TRBV25-1 and TRBJ1-2; D is uncertain. Germline lookup yields CDR1 MGHDK and CDR2 SYGVNS. Trimming shortened V by 5 bases and J by 4 bases, and 17 bases separated the two germline ends. The CDR3 contains 15 residues. CDR3 protein: CASSPEPTLIYGYTF. CDR3 DNA: TGTGCCAGCAGTCCGGAACCGACATTAATCTATGGCTACACCTTC.

Ten or more counts support this clone. The V and J genes are TRBV7-9 and TRBJ1-6; D may be TRBD1 (6 bases). The CDR3 runs to 15 residues. Germline V lookup: CDR1 SEHNR, CDR2 FQNEAQ (reference sequence). Trimming took 2 bases from V and 6 from J, leaving 11 bases between them. For the CDR3, the DNA is TGTGCCAGCAGCTTAACCGGGACATCTAATTCACCCCTCCACTTT. This translates into CASSLTGTSNSPLHF.